These T cell receptor beta chains were read from a single sample in a study of T cells expressing NK-cell markers. TCRdb reprocessed the 5' RACE reads and keeps a single row for each CDR3 protein, giving no DNA. Its listing shows about 160,000 distinct CDR3 sequences. The sequencing input was blood T cells: a sorted CD56 or NKG2C T cell subset, CD4+ or CD8+ T cells, or bulk PBMC T cells (not recorded which). The receptor set was obtained from a man aged 18-75 years in good health. The CDR3 runs from the conserved cysteine through the conserved F or W.

j_call	v_call	cdr3_aa
TRBJ2-3	TRBV29-1	CSVRTSLDTQYF
TRBJ2-5	TRBV7-8	CASSLGPGDGRETQYF
TRBJ1-2	TRBV6-5	CASSYSWTGDYGYTF
TRBJ1-1	TRBV7-6	CASSPDRRYTEAFF
TRBJ1-2	TRBV7-3	CASRPGDGYGYTF
TRBJ1-1	TRBV10-3	CAISETKNTGVNTEAFF
TRBJ2-7	TRBV6-6	CASRTQTSYEQYF
TRBJ2-7	TRBV5-6	CASSVQVRGEYF
TRBJ1-1	TRBV10-3	CAIFAGGTEAFF
TRBJ2-3	TRBV11-2	CASLWADTQYF
TRBJ1-1	TRBV4-2	CASSQEWDTEAFF
TRBJ1-2	TRBV6-1	CASSEGESYGYTF
TRBJ2-7	TRBV20-1	CSADTGPYEQYF
TRBJ1-1	TRBV5-1	CASSSYRGRDTEAFF
TRBJ2-7	TRBV27	CASTQGGEQYF
TRBJ1-5	TRBV20-1	CSARDAGTGVGNQPQHF
TRBJ1-6	TRBV5-1	CASSFDRNSPLHF
TRBJ1-5	TRBV7-8	CASSPLTGGQGSQPQHF
TRBJ2-3	TRBV11-1	CASSFDGPRVDLGTDTQYF
TRBJ2-1	TRBV6-1	CASRTRQGEFGQFF
TRBJ2-7	TRBV5-1	CASSRSGAEQYF
TRBJ1-1	TRBV27	CASTTRTEGATEAFF
TRBJ1-3	TRBV6-4	CASSHRVSPGNTIYF
TRBJ2-7	TRBV11-1	CASSQSVAGQAGGDPGYEQYF
TRBJ2-1	TRBV15	CATTTRTIYNEQFF
TRBJ2-5	TRBV4-1	CASSPDNTGGTTQYF
TRBJ1-2	TRBV3-1	CASSQGPQGYYGYTF
TRBJ2-2	TRBV6-5	CASSYSRLAGENTGELFF
TRBJ2-1	TRBV7-9	CASSENSYSYNEQFF
TRBJ2-7	TRBV9	CASSVGWGGVDEQYF
TRBJ1-6	TRBV7-6	CASSSSSYNSPLHF
TRBJ1-6	TRBV12-3/TRBV12-4	CASRRGEDSPLHF
TRBJ2-2	TRBV28	CASSLTPRHGELFF
TRBJ2-7	TRBV2	CASRDGPDYEQYF
TRBJ2-7	TRBV20-1	CSARSPTSGVSSYEQYF
TRBJ2-7	TRBV25-1	CASSVGDRSSYEQYF
TRBJ2-5	TRBV29-1	CSVAGGGETQYF
TRBJ2-1	TRBV9	CASSVARGGWDEQFF
TRBJ2-7	TRBV5-1	CASSLEMTVEQYF
TRBJ1-2	TRBV7-9	CASSYPAAYGYTF
TRBJ1-2	TRBV12-3/TRBV12-4	CASSLGPTVGYTF
TRBJ1-5	TRBV2	CASSGRTGELRQPQHF
TRBJ1-2	TRBV7-9	CASSPRTGPNYGYTF
TRBJ2-1	TRBV29-1	CSVVRSPSYNEQFF
TRBJ2-2	TRBV6-5	CASSYGGGLNTGELFF
TRBJ1-4	TRBV14	CASSRLTDATNEKLFF
TRBJ2-5	TRBV6-5	CASSSGWDRRETQYF
TRBJ2-2	TRBV28	CASRTTSGGRTGELFF
TRBJ1-1	TRBV27	CASIPGPAGRGAEAFF
TRBJ2-1	TRBV27	CASSLYRDRAHEQFF
TRBJ2-7	TRBV7-6	CASSSDQTGFGEQYF
TRBJ2-2	TRBV6-1	CASSRPRGAGELFF
TRBJ2-1	TRBV2	CASLAGGPYEQFF
TRBJ1-3	TRBV3-1	CASSHTDRYSGNTIYF
TRBJ2-1	TRBV5-1	CASSLAGTGDYNEQFF
TRBJ1-2	TRBV5-4	CASSLRQGYGYTF
TRBJ2-7	TRBV2	CASSERGRKGDEQYF